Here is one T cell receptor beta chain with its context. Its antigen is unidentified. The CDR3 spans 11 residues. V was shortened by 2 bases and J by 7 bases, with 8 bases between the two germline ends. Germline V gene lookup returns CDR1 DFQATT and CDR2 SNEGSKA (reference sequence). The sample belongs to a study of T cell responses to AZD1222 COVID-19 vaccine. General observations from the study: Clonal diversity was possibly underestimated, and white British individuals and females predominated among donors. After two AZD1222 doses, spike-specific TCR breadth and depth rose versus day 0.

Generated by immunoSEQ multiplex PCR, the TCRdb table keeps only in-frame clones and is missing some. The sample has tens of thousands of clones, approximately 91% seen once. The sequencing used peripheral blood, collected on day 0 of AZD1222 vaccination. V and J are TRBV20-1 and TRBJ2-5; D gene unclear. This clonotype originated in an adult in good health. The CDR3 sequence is CSARRLGTQYF. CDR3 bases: TGCAGTGCTAGACGCCTGGGGACCCAGTACTTC.